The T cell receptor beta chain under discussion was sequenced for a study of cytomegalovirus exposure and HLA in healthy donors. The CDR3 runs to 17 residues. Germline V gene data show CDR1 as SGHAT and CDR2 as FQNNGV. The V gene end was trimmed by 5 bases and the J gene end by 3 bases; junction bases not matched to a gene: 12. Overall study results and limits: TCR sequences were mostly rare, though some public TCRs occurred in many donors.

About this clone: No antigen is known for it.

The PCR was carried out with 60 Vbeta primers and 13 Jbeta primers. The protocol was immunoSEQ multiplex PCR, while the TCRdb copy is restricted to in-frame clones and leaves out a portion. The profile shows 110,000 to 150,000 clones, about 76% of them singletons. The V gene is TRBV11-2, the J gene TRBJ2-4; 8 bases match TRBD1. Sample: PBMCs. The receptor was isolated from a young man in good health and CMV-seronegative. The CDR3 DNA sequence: TGTGCCAGCAGCCCCCGGACAGGGCTGTTGGTCAAAAACATTCAGTACTTC. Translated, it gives CASSPRTGLLVKNIQYF. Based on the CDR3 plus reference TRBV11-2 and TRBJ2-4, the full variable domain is EAGVAQSPRYKIIEKRQSVAFWCNPISGHATLYWYQQILGQGPKLLIQFQNNGVVDDSQLPKDRFSAERLKGVDSTLKIQPAKLEDSAVYLCASSPRTGLLVKNIQYFGAGTRLSVL.